This TCR beta chain was profiled in a study of shared clonotypes between healthy human individuals. Healthy adults negative for HIV, lacking recent acute infections or vaccinations, served as donors. Donors were Caucasian adults residing in Nashville, Tennessee, USA. Approximately 95 million PBMCs went into genomic DNA for unsorted samples. At a deep level, the assay was run. The repertoire was sequenced with immunoSEQ multiplex PCR; TCRdb's copy has only in-frame clones and lacks some. The table records roughly 500,000 clones, 70% to 80% of them present only once. This clone was observed a few times. Germline V gene lookup returns CDR1 SGHTA and CDR2 FQGTGA. The CDR3 runs to 18 residues. Trimming removed 11 bases from V and 0 bases from J; junction bases left unmatched: 15.

The source of this sequence is a woman aged 35 to 49 in good health. Some clones in this sample may be carry-over from other donors' samples. Sequencing was performed on PBMCs. The rearrangement uses TRBV7-3 and TRBJ2-2; 10 bases are shared with TRBD2. The CDR3 sequence: CAPPRVIAGGPNTGELFF. The CDR3 DNA follows: TGTGCCCCCCCTCGGGTAATAGCGGGAGGCCCGAACACCGGGGAGCTGTTTTTT.